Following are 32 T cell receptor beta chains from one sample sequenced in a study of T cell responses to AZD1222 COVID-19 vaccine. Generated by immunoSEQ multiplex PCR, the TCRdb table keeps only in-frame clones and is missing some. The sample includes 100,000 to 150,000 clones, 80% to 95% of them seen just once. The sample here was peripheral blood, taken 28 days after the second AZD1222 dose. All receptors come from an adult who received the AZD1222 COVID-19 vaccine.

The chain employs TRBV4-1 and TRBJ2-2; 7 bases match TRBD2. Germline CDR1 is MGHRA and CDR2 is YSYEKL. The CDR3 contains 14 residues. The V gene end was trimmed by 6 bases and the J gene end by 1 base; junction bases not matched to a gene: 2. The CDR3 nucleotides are TGCGCCAGCAGAATAGCGGGGAACACCGGGGAGCTGTTTTTT. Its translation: CASRIAGNTGELFF.

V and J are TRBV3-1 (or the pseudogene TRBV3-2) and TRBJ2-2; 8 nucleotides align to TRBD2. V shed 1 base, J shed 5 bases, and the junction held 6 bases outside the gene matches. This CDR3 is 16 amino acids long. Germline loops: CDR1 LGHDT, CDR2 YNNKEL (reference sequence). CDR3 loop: CASSQVAGLRTGELFF. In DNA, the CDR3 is TGTGCCAGCAGCCAAGTAGCGGGATTGCGGACCGGGGAGCTGTTTTTT.

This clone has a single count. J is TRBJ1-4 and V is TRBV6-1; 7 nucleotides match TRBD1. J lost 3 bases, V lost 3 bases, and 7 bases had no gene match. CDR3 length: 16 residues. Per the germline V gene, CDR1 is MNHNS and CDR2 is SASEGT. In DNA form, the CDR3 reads TGTGCCAGCAGTGACCAAGGGGGCCTTGCTAATGAAAAACTGTTTTTT. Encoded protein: CASSDQGGLANEKLFF.

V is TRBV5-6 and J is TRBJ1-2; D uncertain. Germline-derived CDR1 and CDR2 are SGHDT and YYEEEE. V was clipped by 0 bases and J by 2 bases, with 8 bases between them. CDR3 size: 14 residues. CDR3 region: CASSLEGGNYGYTF. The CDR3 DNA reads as TGTGCCAGCAGCTTGGAGGGAGGAAACTATGGCTACACCTTC. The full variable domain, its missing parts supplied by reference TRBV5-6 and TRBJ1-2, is DAGVTQSPTHLIKTRGQQVTLRCSPKSGHDTVSWYQQALGQGPQFIFQYYEEEERQRGNFPDRFSGHQFPNYSSELNVNALLLGDSALYLCASSLEGGNYGYTFGSGTRLTVV.

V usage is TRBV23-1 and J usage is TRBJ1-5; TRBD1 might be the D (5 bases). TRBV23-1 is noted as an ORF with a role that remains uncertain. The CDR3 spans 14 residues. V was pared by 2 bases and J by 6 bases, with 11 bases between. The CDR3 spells CASSQRGRGQPQHF. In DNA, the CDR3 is TGCGCCAGCAGTCAACGGGGGAGGGGTCAGCCCCAGCATTTT.

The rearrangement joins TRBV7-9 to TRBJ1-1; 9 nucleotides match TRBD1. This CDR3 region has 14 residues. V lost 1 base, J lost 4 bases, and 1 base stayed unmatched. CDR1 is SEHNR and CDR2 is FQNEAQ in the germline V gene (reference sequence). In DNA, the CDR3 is TGTGCCAGCAGCTTAGGACAGGGGGTCACTGAAGCTTTCTTT. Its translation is CASSLGQGVTEAFF.

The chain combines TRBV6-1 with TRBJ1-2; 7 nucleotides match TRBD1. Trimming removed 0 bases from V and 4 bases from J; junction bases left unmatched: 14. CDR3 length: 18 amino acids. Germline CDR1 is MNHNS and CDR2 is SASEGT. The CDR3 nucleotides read TGTGCCAGCAGTGAAGCATCGATATCGGCAGGGGGTATCTATGGCTACACCTTC. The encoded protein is CASSEASISAGGIYGYTF.

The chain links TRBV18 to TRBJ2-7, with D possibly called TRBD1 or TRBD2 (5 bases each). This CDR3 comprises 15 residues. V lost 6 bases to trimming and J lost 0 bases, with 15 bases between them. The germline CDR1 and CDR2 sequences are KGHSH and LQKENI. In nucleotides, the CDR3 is TGTGCCAGCTCCCCCCAGGGAGTGACCTCCTACGAGCAGTACGTC. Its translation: CASSPQGVTSYEQYV.

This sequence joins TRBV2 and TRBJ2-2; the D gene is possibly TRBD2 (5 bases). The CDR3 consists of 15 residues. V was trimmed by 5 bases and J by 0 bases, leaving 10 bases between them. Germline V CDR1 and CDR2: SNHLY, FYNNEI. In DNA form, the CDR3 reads TGTGCCAGCAGTCCGGACGGGGCGAACACCGGGGAGCTGTTTTTT. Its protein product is CASSPDGANTGELFF.

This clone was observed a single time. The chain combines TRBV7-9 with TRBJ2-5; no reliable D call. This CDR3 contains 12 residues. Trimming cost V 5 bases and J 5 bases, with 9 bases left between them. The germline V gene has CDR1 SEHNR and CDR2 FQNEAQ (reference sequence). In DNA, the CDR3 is TGTGCCAGCAGCGTAGGGTGGGAGACCCAGTACTTC. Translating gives CASSVGWETQYF.

The CDR3 reads CASSTTGAGSTEAFF. In DNA form, the CDR3 reads TGCGCCAGCAGCACAACAGGGGCTGGGAGCACTGAAGCTTTCTTT. The rearrangement joins TRBV5-1 to TRBJ1-1, with 7 bases aligning to TRBD1. The V gene end was trimmed by 4 bases and the J gene end by 4 bases; junction bases not matched to a gene: 10. The CDR3 has 15 residues. Germline values: CDR1 SGHRS, CDR2 YFSETQ.

Written as DNA, the CDR3 is TGTGCCAGCAGGCCGGGACTTATCTCTGGAAACACCATATATTTT. Translation gives CASRPGLISGNTIYF. The chain links TRBV3-1 (or the pseudogene TRBV3-2) to TRBJ1-3; TRBD1 might be the D (5 bases). Trimming removed 6 bases at V and 0 bases at J, with 12 bases between. The CDR3 loop spans 15 amino acids. The germline V gene has CDR1 LGHDT and CDR2 YNNKEL (reference sequence).

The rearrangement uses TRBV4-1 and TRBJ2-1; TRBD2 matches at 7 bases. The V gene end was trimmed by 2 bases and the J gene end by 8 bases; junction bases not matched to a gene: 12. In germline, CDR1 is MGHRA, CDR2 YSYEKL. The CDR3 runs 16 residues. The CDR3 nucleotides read TGCGCCAGCAGCCAACGTCTAGCGGAGTCTACCGATGAGCAGTTCTTC. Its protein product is CASSQRLAESTDEQFF.

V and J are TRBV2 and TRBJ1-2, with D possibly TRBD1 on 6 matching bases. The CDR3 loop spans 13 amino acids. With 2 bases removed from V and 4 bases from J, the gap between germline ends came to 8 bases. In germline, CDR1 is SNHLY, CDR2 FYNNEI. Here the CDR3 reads CASSEQGIYGYTF. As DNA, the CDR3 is TGTGCCAGCAGTGAACAGGGGATCTATGGCTACACCTTC.

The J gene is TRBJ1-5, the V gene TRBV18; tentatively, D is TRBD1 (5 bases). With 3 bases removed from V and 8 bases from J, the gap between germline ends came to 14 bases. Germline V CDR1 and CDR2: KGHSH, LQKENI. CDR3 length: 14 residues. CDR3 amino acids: CASSPGEYMEPQHF. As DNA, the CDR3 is TGTGCCAGCTCACCGGGGGAATACATGGAGCCCCAGCATTTT.

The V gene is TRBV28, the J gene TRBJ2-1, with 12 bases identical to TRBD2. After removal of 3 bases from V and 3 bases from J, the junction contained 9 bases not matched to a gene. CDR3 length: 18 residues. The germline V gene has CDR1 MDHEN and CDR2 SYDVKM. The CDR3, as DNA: TGTGCCAGCAGTTTTGGGTCTAGCGGGAGGGATAGCTACAATGAGCAGTTCTTC. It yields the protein CASSFGSSGRDSYNEQFF.

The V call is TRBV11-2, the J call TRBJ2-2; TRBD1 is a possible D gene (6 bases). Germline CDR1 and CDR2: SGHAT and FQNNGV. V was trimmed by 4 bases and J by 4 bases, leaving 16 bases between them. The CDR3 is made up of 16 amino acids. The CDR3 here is CASSWGAGALTGELFF. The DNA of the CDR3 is TGTGCCAGCAGCTGGGGCGCAGGGGCCCTCACCGGGGAGCTGTTTTTT.

The CDR3 DNA follows: TGCGCCAGCAGCTTGGCACTAGCGGGAGGCACAGATACGCAGTATTTT. Amino acids: CASSLALAGGTDTQYF. The chain couples TRBV5-1 to TRBJ2-3, with TRBD2 identical over 11 bases. Unmatched junction bases numbered 1, after V lost 0 bases and J lost 1 base. There are 16 residues in the CDR3. Germline values: CDR1 SGHRS, CDR2 YFSETQ.

The CDR3 DNA reads TGTGCCAGCTCACCAGGCGGGGGGGATTACAATGAGCAGTTCTTC. Its protein is CASSPGGGDYNEQFF. The chain employs TRBV18 and TRBJ2-1; 9 nucleotides agree with TRBD2. The germline V gene has CDR1 KGHSH and CDR2 LQKENI. The V and J ends lost 2 bases and 4 bases, in that order; junction bases with no gene match: 3. The CDR3 is made up of 15 amino acids. Supplemented by reference TRBV18 and TRBJ2-1, the full variable domain reads NAGVMQNPRHLVRRRGQEARLRCSPMKGHSHVYWYRQLPEEGLKFMVYLQKENIIDESGMPKERFSAEFPKEGPSILRIQQVVRGDSAAYFCASSPGGGDYNEQFFGPGTRLTVL.

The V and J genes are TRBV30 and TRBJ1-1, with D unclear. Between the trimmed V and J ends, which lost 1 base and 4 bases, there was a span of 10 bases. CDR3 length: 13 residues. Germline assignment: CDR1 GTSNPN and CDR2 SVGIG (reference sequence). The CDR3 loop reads CAWSGLPGTEAFF. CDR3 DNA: TGTGCCTGGAGTGGACTCCCCGGCACTGAAGCTTTCTTT.

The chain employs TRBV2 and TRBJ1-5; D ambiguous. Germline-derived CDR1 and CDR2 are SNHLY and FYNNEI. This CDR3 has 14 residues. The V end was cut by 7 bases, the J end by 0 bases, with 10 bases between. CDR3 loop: CASTLTNSNQPQHF. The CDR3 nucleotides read TGTGCCAGCACCTTGACAAATAGCAATCAGCCCCAGCATTTT.

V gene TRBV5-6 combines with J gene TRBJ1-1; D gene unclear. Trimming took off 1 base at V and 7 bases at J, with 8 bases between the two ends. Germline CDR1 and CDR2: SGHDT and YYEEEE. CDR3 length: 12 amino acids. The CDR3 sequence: CASSLREFEAFF. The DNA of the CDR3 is TGTGCCAGCAGCTTGAGGGAATTTGAAGCTTTCTTT.

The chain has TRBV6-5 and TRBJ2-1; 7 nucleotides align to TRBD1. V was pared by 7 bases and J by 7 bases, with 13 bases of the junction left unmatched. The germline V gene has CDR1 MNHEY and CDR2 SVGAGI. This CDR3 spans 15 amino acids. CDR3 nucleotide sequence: TGTGCCAGCACCCCAACCCGACAGGGTGGGAATGAGCAGTTCTTC. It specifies CASTPTRQGGNEQFF.

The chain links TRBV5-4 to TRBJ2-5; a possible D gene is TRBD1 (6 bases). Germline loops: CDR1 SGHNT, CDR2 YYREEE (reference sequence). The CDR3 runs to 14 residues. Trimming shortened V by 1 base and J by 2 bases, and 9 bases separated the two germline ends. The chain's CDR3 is CASSLKQGQETQYF. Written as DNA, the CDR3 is TGTGCCAGCAGCTTGAAACAGGGACAAGAGACCCAGTACTTC. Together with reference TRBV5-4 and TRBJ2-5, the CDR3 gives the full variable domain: ETGVTQSPTHLIKTRGQQVTLRCSSQSGHNTVSWYQQALGQGPQFIFQYYREEENGRGNFPPRFSGLQFPNYSSELNVNALELDDSALYLCASSLKQGQETQYFGPGTRLLVL.

The CDR3 spells CASTLGGLNYGYTF. CDR3 nucleotides: TGTGCCAGCACCCTGGGAGGCCTTAACTATGGCTACACCTTC. This chain joins TRBV5-6 and TRBJ1-2, with D uncertain. The V gene lost 6 bases and the J gene lost 1 base, with 13 bases spanning the gap. The CDR3 is 14 amino acids. From germline, CDR1 is SGHDT and CDR2 YYEEEE. Combining the CDR3 with reference TRBV5-6 and TRBJ1-2 gives the whole variable domain DAGVTQSPTHLIKTRGQQVTLRCSPKSGHDTVSWYQQALGQGPQFIFQYYEEEERQRGNFPDRFSGHQFPNYSSELNVNALLLGDSALYLCASTLGGLNYGYTFGSGTRLTVV.

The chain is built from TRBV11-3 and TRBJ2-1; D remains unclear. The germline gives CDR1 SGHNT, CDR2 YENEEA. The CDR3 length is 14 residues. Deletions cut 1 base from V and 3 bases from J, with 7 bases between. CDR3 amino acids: CASSLAEYYNEQFF. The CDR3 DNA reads TGTGCCAGCAGCTTAGCGGAATACTACAATGAGCAGTTCTTC.

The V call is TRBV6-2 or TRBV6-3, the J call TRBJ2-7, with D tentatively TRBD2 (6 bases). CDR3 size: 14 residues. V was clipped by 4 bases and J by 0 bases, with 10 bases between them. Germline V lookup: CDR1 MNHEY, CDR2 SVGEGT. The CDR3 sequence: CASSSGLFSYEQYV. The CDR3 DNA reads TGTGCCAGCAGTTCGGGACTCTTCTCCTACGAGCAGTACGTC.

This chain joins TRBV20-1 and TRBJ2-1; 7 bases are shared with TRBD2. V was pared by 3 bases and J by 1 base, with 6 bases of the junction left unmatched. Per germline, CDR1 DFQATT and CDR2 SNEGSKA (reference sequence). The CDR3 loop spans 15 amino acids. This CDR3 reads CSASSWRESYNEQFF. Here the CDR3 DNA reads TGCAGTGCTAGTAGCTGGCGGGAGTCCTACAATGAGCAGTTCTTC.

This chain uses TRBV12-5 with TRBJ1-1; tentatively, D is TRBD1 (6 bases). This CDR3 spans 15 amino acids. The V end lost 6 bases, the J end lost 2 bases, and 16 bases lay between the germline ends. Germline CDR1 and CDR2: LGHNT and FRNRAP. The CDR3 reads CASGLGGPVNTEAFF. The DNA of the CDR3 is TGTGCTAGTGGGCTGGGGGGCCCCGTAAACACTGAAGCTTTCTTT.

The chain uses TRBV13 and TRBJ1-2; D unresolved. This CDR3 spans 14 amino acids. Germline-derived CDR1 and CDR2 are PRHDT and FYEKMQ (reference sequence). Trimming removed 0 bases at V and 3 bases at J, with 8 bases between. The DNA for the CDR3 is TGTGCCAGCAGCTTAGGCGCCCCATACTATGGCTACACCTTC. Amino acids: CASSLGAPYYGYTF.

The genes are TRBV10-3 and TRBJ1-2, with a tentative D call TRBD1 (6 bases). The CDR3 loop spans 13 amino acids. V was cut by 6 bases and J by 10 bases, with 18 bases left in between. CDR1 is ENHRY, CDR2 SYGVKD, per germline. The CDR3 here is CAISPTSGEDYTF. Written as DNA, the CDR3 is TGTGCCATCAGCCCAACTTCAGGGGAGGACTACACCTTC.

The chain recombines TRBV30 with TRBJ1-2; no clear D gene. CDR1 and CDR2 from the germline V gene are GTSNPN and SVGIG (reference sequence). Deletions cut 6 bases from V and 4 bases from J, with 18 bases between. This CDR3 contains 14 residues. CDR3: CACPVPLVSYGYTF. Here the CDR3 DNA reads TGTGCCTGTCCCGTACCCCTCGTGTCCTATGGCTACACCTTC.